The rows below give T cell receptor beta chains drawn from one sample of a study. MiXCR, applied by TCRdb to the 5' RACE reads, yields one record per CDR3 protein. The repertoire consists of under 65,000 distinct CDR3 sequences, with around 28% occurring once and the leading ten covering 2.5% to 3.5%. The sequencing input was tumor-infiltrating memory CD4+ T cells sorted from the breast tumor. Receptors originate from a female donor with breast cancer. The CDR3 runs from the conserved cysteine through the conserved F or W. D genes are given only for firm matches. The size of a clone is reported for some rows only, either as once, few or many, or as a class for expanded clones.

j_gene: TRBJ2-2
v_gene: TRBV12-3/TRBV12-4
d_gene: NA
abundance: NA
CDR3nt: TGTGCCAGCACGAGGGGGTCGGCCGGGGAGCTGTTTTTT
CDR3aa: CASTRGSAGELFF

j_gene: TRBJ2-1
v_gene: TRBV24-1
d_gene: NA
abundance: once
CDR3nt: TGTGCCACCAGTTCAGGTCTTCATGAGCAGTTCTTC
CDR3aa: CATSSGLHEQFF

j_gene: TRBJ2-1
v_gene: TRBV24-1
d_gene: NA
abundance: NA
CDR3nt: TGTGCCACCAGTGATCCGGGACCTTACAATGAGCAGTTCTTC
CDR3aa: CATSDPGPYNEQFF

j_gene: TRBJ1-6
v_gene: TRBV7-2
d_gene: NA
abundance: medium-sized
CDR3nt: TGTGCCAGCAGCACCCCGTTGTCACCCCTCCACTTT
CDR3aa: CASSTPLSPLHF

j_gene: TRBJ1-4
v_gene: TRBV4-3
d_gene: TRBD1
abundance: NA
CDR3nt: TGCGCCATGGGGACAGATGCAGCGGAAAAACTGTTTTTT
CDR3aa: CAMGTDAAEKLFF

j_gene: TRBJ2-3
v_gene: TRBV5-1
d_gene: NA
abundance: NA
CDR3nt: TGCGCCAGCAGCTTCGGTAGCACAGATACGCAGTATTTT
CDR3aa: CASSFGSTDTQYF

j_gene: TRBJ2-7
v_gene: TRBV5-1
d_gene: TRBD1
abundance: few
CDR3nt: TGCGCCAGCAGCATTACCGGGACAGGGGACGAGCAGTACTTC
CDR3aa: CASSITGTGDEQYF

j_gene: TRBJ2-7
v_gene: TRBV28
d_gene: NA
abundance: NA
CDR3nt: TGTGCCAGCAGTTTGCAGTACGAGCAGTACTTC
CDR3aa: CASSLQYEQYF

j_gene: TRBJ2-3
v_gene: TRBV28
d_gene: NA
abundance: once
CDR3nt: TGTGCCAGCAGCCCCTCTCAGGGACCAGATACGCAGTATTTT
CDR3aa: CASSPSQGPDTQYF

j_gene: TRBJ2-3
v_gene: TRBV7-9
d_gene: TRBD2
abundance: NA
CDR3nt: TGTGCCAGCGGCCGCCCAAGCGGGAGGTTTTCAGATACGCAGTATTTT
CDR3aa: CASGRPSGRFSDTQYF

j_gene: TRBJ1-3
v_gene: TRBV6-5
d_gene: NA
abundance: few
CDR3nt: TGTGCCAGCAGTTACGGACAGCCGAGCTCTGGAAACACCATATATTTT
CDR3aa: CASSYGQPSSGNTIYF

j_gene: TRBJ2-5
v_gene: TRBV29-1
d_gene: NA
abundance: many
CDR3nt: TGCAGCGTCCCGGGGGCTTCACAAGAGACCCAGTACTTC
CDR3aa: CSVPGASQETQYF

j_gene: TRBJ1-1
v_gene: TRBV6-1
d_gene: TRBD1
abundance: few
CDR3nt: TGTGCCAGCAGTGAACCGGGACAGCCCATGAACACTGAAGCTTTCTTT
CDR3aa: CASSEPGQPMNTEAFF

j_gene: TRBJ1-2
v_gene: TRBV20-1
d_gene: TRBD1
abundance: few
CDR3nt: TGCAGTGTAGTCAGGACAGGGGGCGCGGTAGGCTACACCTTC
CDR3aa: CSVVRTGGAVGYTF

j_gene: TRBJ2-7
v_gene: TRBV6-1
d_gene: TRBD2
abundance: NA
CDR3nt: TGTGCCAGCACCCGGACTAGCGGGAGTGGCTCCTCCTACGAGCAGTACTTC
CDR3aa: CASTRTSGSGSSYEQYF

j_gene: TRBJ1-5
v_gene: TRBV7-9
d_gene: NA
abundance: few
CDR3nt: TGTTCCAGCAGTCGGGACGGCATCAATCAGCCCCAGCATTTT
CDR3aa: CSSSRDGINQPQHF

j_gene: TRBJ1-1
v_gene: TRBV29-1
d_gene: NA
abundance: few
CDR3nt: TGCAGCGTTGTAAGACTTGACTCTCGTCTGGCTTTCTTT
CDR3aa: CSVVRLDSRLAFF

j_gene: TRBJ1-1
v_gene: TRBV5-1
d_gene: NA
abundance: NA
CDR3nt: TGCGCCAGCAGCCCCCAATCGGGGAACACTGAAGCTTTCTTT
CDR3aa: CASSPQSGNTEAFF

j_gene: TRBJ2-5
v_gene: TRBV10-3
d_gene: NA
abundance: NA
CDR3nt: TGTGCCATCAGTGAGAGAGGCGGTCAAGAGACCCAGTACTTC
CDR3aa: CAISERGGQETQYF

j_gene: TRBJ2-3
v_gene: TRBV12-3/TRBV12-4
d_gene: NA
abundance: NA
CDR3nt: TGTGCCAGCAGTTTTATGGTTTCAAGCACAGATACGCAGTATTTT
CDR3aa: CASSFMVSSTDTQYF

j_gene: TRBJ2-3
v_gene: TRBV5-1
d_gene: TRBD2
abundance: few
CDR3nt: TGCGCCAGCAGCTTTTCTCTAGCGGGAGTAGATACGCAGTATTTT
CDR3aa: CASSFSLAGVDTQYF

j_gene: TRBJ1-5
v_gene: TRBV20-1
d_gene: NA
abundance: few
CDR3nt: TGCAGTGCCTCAGACACCTTAAACAATCAGCCCCAGCATTTT
CDR3aa: CSASDTLNNQPQHF

j_gene: TRBJ1-3
v_gene: TRBV7-3
d_gene: NA
abundance: few
CDR3nt: TGTGCCAGCAGCCTGGGGCCGGGAAACACCATATATTTT
CDR3aa: CASSLGPGNTIYF

j_gene: TRBJ2-5
v_gene: TRBV7-9
d_gene: TRBD2
abundance: few
CDR3nt: TGTGCCAGCAGCTTAGGCCGGACTAGCCCCCAAGAGACCCAGTACTTC
CDR3aa: CASSLGRTSPQETQYF

j_gene: TRBJ2-2
v_gene: TRBV28
d_gene: TRBD1
abundance: few
CDR3nt: TGTGCCTGTTCTCCCGGGACAGGGGTTTCTGGGGAGCTGTTTTTT
CDR3aa: CACSPGTGVSGELFF

j_gene: TRBJ1-1
v_gene: TRBV5-6
d_gene: NA
abundance: few
CDR3nt: TGTGCCAGCAGCCGCAAGCCGGGGGGCACTGAAGCTTTCTTT
CDR3aa: CASSRKPGGTEAFF

j_gene: TRBJ1-5
v_gene: TRBV12-3/TRBV12-4
d_gene: TRBD1
abundance: few
CDR3nt: TGTGCCAGCACTCCCGGGACAGGAGGTCAGCCCCAGCATTTT
CDR3aa: CASTPGTGGQPQHF

j_gene: TRBJ2-3
v_gene: TRBV7-2
d_gene: NA
abundance: few
CDR3nt: TGTGCCAGCAGCCCCCTTAGTAGTACAGATACGCAGTATTTT
CDR3aa: CASSPLSSTDTQYF

j_gene: TRBJ2-2
v_gene: TRBV20-1
d_gene: TRBD2
abundance: NA
CDR3nt: TGCAGTGCTAGAACCCAGCGGGAGACCGGGGAGCTGTTTTTT
CDR3aa: CSARTQRETGELFF

j_gene: TRBJ2-5
v_gene: TRBV7-2
d_gene: TRBD1
abundance: NA
CDR3nt: TGTGCCAGCAGCACATCAGGGGGCGAGACCCAGTACTTC
CDR3aa: CASSTSGGETQYF

j_gene: TRBJ2-7
v_gene: TRBV13
d_gene: NA
abundance: NA
CDR3nt: TGTGCCAGCAGCTTAGGTGGCAACTCCTACGAGCAGTACTTC
CDR3aa: CASSLGGNSYEQYF

j_gene: TRBJ1-5
v_gene: TRBV20-1
d_gene: NA
abundance: NA
CDR3nt: TGCAGTGCCACCAAGGAGGGCAGGTTAAATCAGCCCCAGCATTTT
CDR3aa: CSATKEGRLNQPQHF

j_gene: TRBJ2-7
v_gene: TRBV5-1
d_gene: TRBD1
abundance: NA
CDR3nt: TGCGCCAGCAGCTTGCGGGGACAGGGCGGAAACGAGCAGTACTTC
CDR3aa: CASSLRGQGGNEQYF

j_gene: TRBJ1-5
v_gene: TRBV6-5
d_gene: NA
abundance: NA
CDR3nt: TGTGCCAGCAGCTCGGAGAGGCCCTATCAGCCCCAGCATTTT
CDR3aa: CASSSERPYQPQHF

j_gene: TRBJ1-1
v_gene: TRBV7-8
d_gene: TRBD1
abundance: NA
CDR3nt: TGTGCCAGCAGCCGACCGGACAGGCTCACTGAAGCTTTCTTT
CDR3aa: CASSRPDRLTEAFF

j_gene: TRBJ2-5
v_gene: TRBV11-2
d_gene: NA
abundance: NA
CDR3nt: TGTGCCAGCAGCCCACGACCGCAAGAGACCCAGTACTTC
CDR3aa: CASSPRPQETQYF

j_gene: TRBJ2-1
v_gene: TRBV12-3/TRBV12-4
d_gene: NA
abundance: NA
CDR3nt: TGTGCCAGCAGTTCGCCCCCCGGAGGGGCGGGCTCCTGCAATGAGCAGTTCTTC
CDR3aa: CASSSPPGGAGSCNEQFF

j_gene: TRBJ1-2
v_gene: TRBV24-1
d_gene: TRBD1
abundance: NA
CDR3nt: TGTGCCACGGCCGGGACAGATGGCTACACCTTC
CDR3aa: CATAGTDGYTF

j_gene: TRBJ2-1
v_gene: TRBV5-6
d_gene: TRBD2
abundance: once
CDR3nt: TGTGCCAGCAGCTCACTAGCGATCCCTTACAATGAGCAGTTCTTC
CDR3aa: CASSSLAIPYNEQFF

j_gene: TRBJ1-2
v_gene: TRBV27
d_gene: NA
abundance: few
CDR3nt: TGTGCCAGCAGTCCCCAGCGGGCTAACTATGGCTACACCTTC
CDR3aa: CASSPQRANYGYTF

j_gene: TRBJ2-7
v_gene: TRBV7-2
d_gene: TRBD2
abundance: NA
CDR3nt: TGTGCCAGCAGCCAGCAAGCGGGAGGGCCGGGCGAGCAGTACTTC
CDR3aa: CASSQQAGGPGEQYF

j_gene: TRBJ2-5
v_gene: TRBV12-3/TRBV12-4
d_gene: NA
abundance: few
CDR3nt: TGTGCCAGCAGTTTTGCCCGCGGGACCCAGTACTTC
CDR3aa: CASSFARGTQYF

j_gene: TRBJ1-1
v_gene: TRBV7-2
d_gene: NA
abundance: few
CDR3nt: TGTGCCAGCAGCTTTAGCGGCGGGGAGGGTGAAGCTTTCTTT
CDR3aa: CASSFSGGEGEAFF

j_gene: TRBJ2-6
v_gene: TRBV21-1
d_gene: NA
abundance: NA
CDR3nt: TGTGCCAACCGCCGCTCTGGGGCCAACGTCCTGACTTTC
CDR3aa: CANRRSGANVLTF

j_gene: TRBJ2-5
v_gene: TRBV2
d_gene: TRBD1
abundance: NA
CDR3nt: TGTGCCAGCAGACTCCGGGACAGGGTGCAGACCCAGTACTTC
CDR3aa: CASRLRDRVQTQYF

j_gene: TRBJ1-3
v_gene: TRBV5-1
d_gene: NA
abundance: few
CDR3nt: TGCGCCAGCAGCCCTCTGTCTGGAAACACCATATATTTT
CDR3aa: CASSPLSGNTIYF